The subject of this entry is one T cell receptor beta chain. Its antigen is as yet unknown. The sample originates from a study of T-cell memory formation after mild COVID-19. Findings and limits, study-wide: The study found balanced CD4/CD8 in clones contracting day 15 to 85 and a CD4+ lean in later expanders.

The CDR3 has 15 amino acids. Unmatched junction bases numbered 4, after V lost 5 bases and J lost 1 base. Germline CDR1 reads SGHTA; CDR2 reads FQGNSA. TCRdb recomputed calls from the 5' RACE reads with MiXCR, one row per CDR3 protein. Among 350,000 to 450,000 distinct CDR3 sequences listed, 20% were seen once. The sequence was collected from an adult woman who had mild COVID-19 (a few samples of this study predate the infection). Cell type and time point are not known. Sequencing was done on a sample of PBMCs or a T cell subset sorted from them (not recorded which). The chain carries TRBV7-2 and TRBJ2-1, with 8 bases fitting TRBD2. CDR3 amino acids: CASSHERESYNEQFF. CDR3 nucleotide sequence: TGTGCCAGCAGCCATGAGCGGGAGTCCTACAATGAGCAGTTCTTC.